The rows below give T cell receptor beta chains drawn from one sample of a study of blood T cells in healthy people across ages. MiXCR was run by TCRdb on the 5' RACE reads, yielding one entry per CDR3 protein. The sample yields some 710,000 distinct CDR3 sequences, 35% to 50% seen once. Sequenced sample: blood. The source is a man older than 75 in good health. CDR3s include the opening cysteine and the closing phenylalanine or tryptophan. The order of the fields is D gene, J gene, V gene, clone size, CDR3 protein, CDR3 DNA. D genes are given only for firm matches. Only part of the rows carry a size: once, few, many, or a class if the clone is expanded.

D: .
J: TRBJ2-3
V: TRBV29-1
size: many
CDR3: CSVAWGNTDTQYF
DNA: TGCAGCGTTGCTTGGGGGAATACAGATACGCAGTATTTT

D: .
J: TRBJ2-1
V: TRBV7-2
size: .
CDR3: CASGLNVGSNEQFF
DNA: TGTGCCAGCGGCCTAAATGTTGGGAGTAATGAGCAGTTCTTC

D: TRBD1
J: TRBJ2-2
V: TRBV11-3
size: .
CDR3: CASSRGGQGNTGELFF
DNA: TGTGCCAGCAGCAGGGGAGGACAGGGGAACACCGGGGAGCTGTTTTTT

D: .
J: TRBJ2-7
V: TRBV4-1
size: few
CDR3: CASSQGWQEQYF
DNA: TGCGCCAGCAGCCAAGGGTGGCAGGAGCAGTACTTC

D: .
J: TRBJ2-3
V: TRBV6-5
size: few
CDR3: CASSPGFGADTQYF
DNA: TGTGCCAGCAGCCCGGGGTTTGGTGCAGATACGCAGTATTTT

D: .
J: TRBJ2-5
V: TRBV11-3
size: .
CDR3: CASSLDGPREDEQYF
DNA: TGTGCCAGCAGCTTAGACGGTCCTCGAGAGGATGAGCAGTACTTC

D: .
J: TRBJ2-3
V: TRBV6-4
size: .
CDR3: CASSQRGNTDTQYF
DNA: TGTGCCAGCAGCCAAAGGGGAAACACAGATACGCAGTATTTT

D: .
J: TRBJ2-7
V: TRBV20-1
size: .
CDR3: CSARGTETYERYF
DNA: TGCAGTGCTAGAGGGACAGAGACCTACGAGCGGTACTTC

D: TRBD1
J: TRBJ1-2
V: TRBV10-3
size: few
CDR3: CAISESTGQGRFYGYTF
DNA: TGTGCCATCAGTGAGTCGACTGGACAGGGACGTTTTTACGGCTACACCTTC

D: .
J: TRBJ1-1
V: TRBV5-1
size: .
CDR3: CASSLGQPYTEAFF
DNA: TGCGCCAGCAGCTTGGGACAGCCGTACACTGAAGCTTTCTTT

D: TRBD1
J: TRBJ2-5
V: TRBV20-1
size: few
CDR3: CSAPTPGTGFTETQYF
DNA: TGCAGTGCCCCAACCCCCGGGACAGGGTTTACAGAGACCCAGTACTTC

D: TRBD2
J: TRBJ2-3
V: TRBV12-3/TRBV12-4
size: few
CDR3: CASSALGAGGGDTQYF
DNA: TGTGCCAGCAGTGCCTTAGGGGCGGGAGGAGGAGATACGCAGTATTTT

D: .
J: TRBJ2-2
V: TRBV3-1
size: once
CDR3: CASSQDLRTGELFF
DNA: TGTGCCAGCAGCCAAGATCTTCGCACCGGGGAGCTGTTTTTT

D: .
J: TRBJ2-7
V: TRBV5-1
size: .
CDR3: CASSWGGGLNNEQYF
DNA: TGCGCCAGCAGCTGGGGAGGGGGCCTGAACAATGAGCAGTACTTC

D: TRBD2
J: TRBJ2-1
V: TRBV27
size: few
CDR3: CASSLKGQGGSNEQFF
DNA: TGTGCCAGCAGTTTAAAGGGGCAGGGAGGGTCCAATGAGCAGTTCTTC

D: TRBD2
J: TRBJ2-1
V: TRBV2
size: .
CDR3: CASSPGTSGPLRFF
DNA: TGTGCCAGCAGTCCCGGGACTAGCGGGCCCTTAAGGTTCTTC

D: .
J: TRBJ2-5
V: TRBV12-3/TRBV12-4
size: few
CDR3: CASTDGHKETQYF
DNA: TGTGCCAGCACCGACGGACACAAAGAGACCCAGTACTTC

D: .
J: TRBJ2-7
V: TRBV14
size: .
CDR3: CASSQGSVVVTQYF
DNA: TGTGCCAGCAGCCAAGGATCGGTAGTCGTGACTCAGTACTTC

D: .
J: TRBJ2-7
V: TRBV7-8
size: many
CDR3: CASSQQVNSYEQYF
DNA: TGTGCCAGCAGCCAACAGGTAAACTCCTACGAGCAGTACTTC

D: .
J: TRBJ2-4
V: TRBV29-1
size: .
CDR3: CSVTHRLAKNIQYF
DNA: TGCAGCGTCACCCACAGATTAGCCAAAAACATTCAGTACTTC

D: TRBD1
J: TRBJ2-1
V: TRBV5-1
size: .
CDR3: CASSTSGTVLYNEQFF
DNA: TGCGCCAGCAGTACGTCCGGGACAGTTCTGTACAATGAGCAGTTCTTC

D: TRBD2
J: TRBJ2-1
V: TRBV7-9
size: .
CDR3: CASSFGPGGDEQFF
DNA: TGTGCCAGCAGCTTCGGCCCGGGGGGGGATGAGCAGTTCTTC

D: .
J: TRBJ2-3
V: TRBV6-4
size: few
CDR3: CASSGASTASTDTQYF
DNA: TGTGCCAGCAGTGGCGCTTCGACTGCGAGCACAGATACGCAGTATTTT

D: TRBD2
J: TRBJ2-1
V: TRBV29-1
size: .
CDR3: CSVEAASGSYNEQFF
DNA: TGCAGCGTTGAGGCGGCTAGCGGGAGCTACAATGAGCAGTTCTTC

D: TRBD2
J: TRBJ2-5
V: TRBV6-6
size: .
CDR3: CASRRGGDQETQYF
DNA: TGTGCCAGCCGGCGGGGGGGGGACCAAGAGACCCAGTACTTC

D: .
J: TRBJ1-1
V: TRBV6-1
size: .
CDR3: CAGSEVRYTEAFF
DNA: TGTGCCGGCAGTGAAGTTCGGTACACTGAAGCTTTCTTT

D: .
J: TRBJ2-1
V: TRBV15
size: .
CDR3: CATSRAGSANEQFF
DNA: TGTGCCACCAGCAGAGCAGGCTCTGCAAATGAGCAGTTCTTC

D: TRBD2
J: TRBJ2-1
V: TRBV28
size: .
CDR3: CASSFRRGGYNEQFF
DNA: TGTGCCAGCAGTTTCCGTCGGGGGGGGTACAATGAGCAGTTCTTC

D: .
J: TRBJ2-6
V: TRBV7-2
size: few
CDR3: CASSFAPGGANVLTF
DNA: TGTGCCAGCAGCTTCGCTCCGGGAGGGGCCAACGTCCTGACTTTC

D: TRBD2
J: TRBJ2-3
V: TRBV28
size: few
CDR3: CASSFMASGRAVDTQYF
DNA: TGTGCCAGCAGTTTCATGGCTAGCGGGAGGGCCGTCGATACGCAGTATTTT

D: .
J: TRBJ1-5
V: TRBV21-1
size: .
CDR3: CASSKARRAWRQPQHF
DNA: TGTGCCAGCAGCAAAGCGCGACGGGCCTGGCGGCAGCCCCAGCATTTT

D: .
J: TRBJ2-7
V: TRBV29-1
size: .
CDR3: CSVEAGSKQYF
DNA: TGCAGCGTTGAGGCGGGAAGTAAGCAGTACTTC

D: .
J: TRBJ2-4
V: TRBV10-1
size: .
CDR3: CASSEIGDGGIQYF
DNA: TGCGCCAGCAGTGAGATCGGTGACGGCGGCATTCAGTACTTC

D: TRBD2
J: TRBJ2-7
V: TRBV20-1
size: once
CDR3: CSARDYRLAGGPVYEQYF
DNA: TGCAGTGCTAGAGATTACAGACTAGCGGGAGGGCCGGTATACGAGCAGTACTTC

D: .
J: TRBJ2-4
V: TRBV5-1
size: .
CDR3: CASSLGDSKNIQYF
DNA: TGCGCCAGCAGCTTGGGGGATTCCAAAAACATTCAGTACTTC

D: .
J: TRBJ1-2
V: TRBV7-9
size: few
CDR3: CASSLAASYGYTF
DNA: TGTGCCAGCAGCTTAGCAGCAAGCTATGGCTACACCTTC

D: .
J: TRBJ2-7
V: TRBV2
size: once
CDR3: CASREFDGQGYEQYF
DNA: TGTGCCAGCAGAGAATTTGATGGACAAGGCTACGAGCAGTACTTC

D: .
J: TRBJ2-1
V: TRBV7-8
size: .
CDR3: CAGAWDEQFF
DNA: TGTGCGGGAGCTTGGGATGAGCAGTTCTTC

D: TRBD2
J: TRBJ2-5
V: TRBV10-3
size: many
CDR3: CAISSGQETQYF
DNA: TGTGCCATCTCTAGCGGCCAAGAGACCCAGTACTTC

D: TRBD2
J: TRBJ2-3
V: TRBV5-5
size: .
CDR3: CASSLSAGAGDTQYF
DNA: TGTGCCAGCAGCTTGTCGGCGGGAGCTGGAGATACGCAGTATTTT

D: .
J: TRBJ1-6
V: TRBV12-3/TRBV12-4
size: few
CDR3: CASSLTGDSPLHF
DNA: TGTGCCAGCAGTTTGACAGGCGATTCACCCCTCCACTTT

D: .
J: TRBJ2-1
V: TRBV5-1
size: .
CDR3: CASSGGGGSSYNEQFF
DNA: TGCGCCAGCAGCGGGGGTGGGGGTAGCTCCTACAATGAGCAGTTCTTC

D: .
J: TRBJ2-7
V: TRBV20-1
size: .
CDR3: CSALGTSEQYF
DNA: TGCAGTGCTCTCGGGACTTCAGAGCAGTACTTC

D: TRBD1
J: TRBJ2-5
V: TRBV24-1
size: .
CDR3: CATSAGQGWHQETQYF
DNA: TGTGCCACCAGTGCGGGACAGGGGTGGCACCAAGAGACCCAGTACTTC

D: .
J: TRBJ2-3
V: TRBV9
size: .
CDR3: CASSVSSRGSTDTQYF
DNA: TGTGCCAGCAGCGTGAGTTCCCGGGGAAGCACAGATACGCAGTATTTT

D: .
J: TRBJ2-5
V: TRBV5-4
size: .
CDR3: CASSIETVETQYF
DNA: TGTGCCAGCAGCATAGAAACGGTGGAGACCCAGTACTTC

D: .
J: TRBJ2-2
V: TRBV6-6
size: .
CDR3: CASVPGPRSGELFF
DNA: TGTGCCAGCGTACCGGGCCCCCGGTCCGGGGAGCTGTTTTTT

D: .
J: TRBJ2-4
V: TRBV12-3/TRBV12-4
size: .
CDR3: CASSSNLAKNIQYF
DNA: TGTGCCAGCAGTTCAAATTTAGCCAAAAACATTCAGTACTTC

D: TRBD1
J: TRBJ2-3
V: TRBV7-9
size: .
CDR3: CASSQTGEADTQYF
DNA: TGTGCCAGCAGCCAGACAGGGGAAGCAGATACGCAGTATTTT

D: TRBD2
J: TRBJ2-7
V: TRBV29-1
size: .
CDR3: CSVGGLAGGTSYEQYF
DNA: TGCAGCGTTGGGGGACTAGCGGGAGGAACGTCCTACGAGCAGTACTTC

D: .
J: TRBJ2-3
V: TRBV20-1
size: .
CDR3: CSGFPKYTDTQYF
DNA: TGCAGCGGGTTTCCAAAATACACAGATACGCAGTATTTT

D: .
J: TRBJ2-3
V: TRBV10-3
size: .
CDR3: CAISERRIQTDTQYF
DNA: TGTGCCATCAGTGAGAGAAGAATCCAAACAGATACGCAGTATTTT

D: .
J: TRBJ2-7
V: TRBV4-1
size: many
CDR3: CASSPNWGFAISAEQYF
DNA: TGCGCCAGCAGCCCAAACTGGGGGTTCGCCATCTCTGCGGAGCAGTACTTC

D: .
J: TRBJ1-6
V: TRBV7-2
size: .
CDR3: CASSAQGPRGPLHF
DNA: TGTGCCAGCAGCGCCCAGGGTCCCCGGGGACCCCTCCACTTT

D: .
J: TRBJ2-7
V: TRBV20-1
size: .
CDR3: CSATSGGPRPYEQYF
DNA: TGCAGTGCAACCTCGGGGGGCCCTCGCCCCTACGAGCAGTACTTC